The 30 T cell receptor beta chains in this list originate from one sample, sequenced in a study of shared clonotypes between healthy human individuals. Sequencing was performed with immunoSEQ multiplex PCR; in TCRdb, only in-frame clones are kept and a portion is missing. This table holds under 750,000 clones, roughly 72% found once. The material sequenced was memory CD4+ T cells sorted from blood. The subset: CD45RA-negative fraction. These receptors were taken from a woman in her 30s in good health.

As DNA, the CDR3 is TGTGCCAGCAGCTTACGAGCGGGGTACCAAGAGACCCAGTACTTC. This codes for CASSLRAGYQETQYF. V usage is TRBV7-9 and J usage is TRBJ2-5, with 7 bases matching TRBD2. CDR1 SEHNR and CDR2 FQNEAQ come from the germline V gene (reference sequence). With V trimmed by 2 bases and J by 0 bases, 3 bases remained unmatched. CDR3 length: 15 residues. The whole variable domain, filled in from reference TRBV7-9 and TRBJ2-5, reads DTGVSQNPRHKITKRGQNVTFRCDPISEHNRLYWYRQTLGQGPEFLTYFQNEAQLEKSRLLSDRFSAERPKGSFSTLEIQRTEQGDSAMYLCASSLRAGYQETQYFGPGTRLLVL.

In this sample, this clone turned up a few times. The rearrangement uses TRBV7-2 and TRBJ1-1; no firm D call. Germline V CDR1 and CDR2: SGHTA, FQGNSA. The CDR3 is 14 residues long. V lost 2 bases, J lost 8 bases, and 15 bases lay in between. This CDR3 reads CASSLTILTSEAFF. The DNA for the CDR3 is TGTGCCAGCAGCTTAACGATCTTAACATCCGAAGCTTTCTTT.

In nucleotides, the CDR3 is TGTGCCAGCTCACCTAGGGTTACTCTTCAAGAGACCCAGTACTTC. Its translation: CASSPRVTLQETQYF. The V gene is TRBV18, the J gene TRBJ2-5; D not resolved. There are 15 residues in the CDR3. Trimming left V 3 bases short and J 2 bases short, with 13 bases between. The germline V gene encodes CDR1 KGHSH and CDR2 LQKENI.

The J gene is TRBJ2-7, the V gene TRBV10-1, with 8 bases that match TRBD2. J lost 4 bases, V lost 5 bases, and 7 bases had no gene match. This CDR3 contains 14 residues. Germline assignment: CDR1 WNHNN and CDR2 SYGVQD (reference sequence). CDR3 sequence reads: CASSSGLAVYEQYF. CDR3 DNA: TGCGCCAGCAGTTCTGGACTAGCCGTATACGAGCAGTACTTC.

The chain joins TRBV19 to TRBJ2-1; D gene ambiguous. V shed 4 bases and J shed 3 bases, with 7 bases lying between them. The CDR3 runs 13 residues. Germline assignment: CDR1 LNHDA and CDR2 SQIVND (reference sequence). The CDR3 nucleotides are TGTGCCAGTAGTACCTCTCTCTACAATGAGCAGTTCTTC. Its translation: CASSTSLYNEQFF.

The chain uses TRBV6-5 and TRBJ2-1; 8 bases line up with TRBD1. The CDR3 runs to 14 residues. Trimming removed 6 bases from V and 6 bases from J; junction bases left unmatched: 7. CDR1 and CDR2 from the germline V gene are MNHEY and SVGAGI. CDR3 in amino acids: CASRRTGIGNEQFF. The CDR3 nucleotides are TGTGCCAGCAGACGGACAGGGATCGGCAATGAGCAGTTCTTC.

In its sample, this clone was seen a few times. The chain joins TRBV6-4 to TRBJ2-3; no clear D. Germline CDR1 is MRHNA and CDR2 is SNTAGT. CDR3 length equals 15 residues. Trimming left V 2 bases short and J 3 bases short, with 12 bases between. CDR3 sequence: CASSDRTGGTDTQYF. The CDR3 nucleotides read TGTGCCAGCAGTGACAGAACTGGCGGTACAGATACGCAGTATTTT.

The chain employs TRBV28 and TRBJ1-3; the D is unclear. The V gene lost 5 bases and the J gene lost 0 bases, with 14 bases spanning the gap. CDR1 is MDHEN, CDR2 SYDVKM, per germline. CDR3 length: 16 residues. CDR3 amino acids: CASSLDRISSGNTIYF. Written as DNA, the CDR3 is TGTGCCAGCAGTCTCGATAGGATATCCTCTGGAAACACCATATATTTT.

As regards this clone: With a far larger clone one base away, a read error is the likely cause. The same CDR3 is also encoded by other DNA sequences in this sample. This sequence joins TRBV7-2 and TRBJ2-3, with D possibly being TRBD2 (6 bases). This CDR3 contains 14 residues. V was pared by 11 bases and J by 3 bases, with 18 bases between. CDR1 SGHTA and CDR2 FQGNSA come from the germline V gene. The CDR3 nucleotides are TGTGCCTCTAGCGCATACTTAAGTACAGATACGCAGTATTTT. Its protein is CASSAYLSTDTQYF.

The rearrangement links TRBV6-5 to TRBJ1-6, with D possibly matching TRBD1 (5 bases). Germline V gene sequence: CDR1 MNHEY, CDR2 SVGAGI. The CDR3 is made up of 13 amino acids. Trimming took off 5 bases at V and 12 bases at J, with 14 bases between the two ends. The CDR3 here is CASSEVGGVPLHF. The CDR3 DNA follows: TGTGCCAGCAGTGAAGTTGGGGGAGTACCCCTCCACTTT.

A note on this clone: The same CDR3 also results from other DNA sequences found in this sample. This chain uses TRBV30 with TRBJ1-2; the D gene is possibly TRBD1 (6 bases). This CDR3 region has 13 residues. V was clipped by 3 bases and J by 4 bases, with 12 bases between them. CDR1 is GTSNPN and CDR2 is SVGIG in the germline V gene (reference sequence). CDR3 sequence: CAWSPGHLYGYTF. Here the CDR3 DNA reads TGTGCCTGGAGCCCGGGACACCTCTATGGCTACACCTTC.

This chain uses TRBV28 with TRBJ2-7; 9 nucleotides match TRBD2. The V and J ends lost 6 bases and 2 bases, in that order; junction bases with no gene match: 14. Germline CDR1 is MDHEN and CDR2 is SYDVKM. The CDR3 has 17 residues. The CDR3 coding sequence is TGTGCCAGCAGGACAAGGGGGTATAGCGGGGGTCCCTACGAGCAGTACTTC. This encodes CASRTRGYSGGPYEQYF.

The chain recombines TRBV7-2 with TRBJ2-7, with TRBD1 as a possible D gene (6 bases). V was trimmed by 2 bases and J by 5 bases, leaving 16 bases between them. Germline assignment: CDR1 SGHTA and CDR2 FQGNSA. The CDR3 sequence is 15 residues long. Here the CDR3 reads CASSLMGRQGHEQYF. The CDR3 bases are TGTGCCAGCAGCTTAATGGGCCGGCAGGGGCACGAGCAGTACTTC.

The V call is TRBV25-1, the J call TRBJ2-1; 9 bases line up with TRBD1. CDR3 length: 16 amino acids. Per germline, CDR1 MGHDK and CDR2 SYGVNS. V lost 1 base to trimming and J lost 5 bases; unmatched junction nucleotides: 6. CDR3 sequence reads: CASSEFPGQGDNEQFF. The CDR3, as DNA: TGTGCCAGCAGTGAATTTCCGGGACAGGGAGACAATGAGCAGTTCTTC.

This chain links TRBV6-6 with TRBJ2-3; TRBD2 agrees at 7 bases. The CDR3 is 14 residues long. Germline V gene lookup returns CDR1 MNHNY and CDR2 SVGAGI (reference sequence). V trimming: 6 bases; J trimming: 2 bases; junction bases outside the gene matches: 5. CDR3 sequence: CASRGLRDTDTQYF. The CDR3 DNA reads TGTGCCAGCAGGGGACTACGGGACACAGATACGCAGTATTTT.

V gene TRBV6-6 combines with J gene TRBJ2-7, with 9 bases aligning to TRBD1. The CDR3 covers 12 residues. V was pared by 9 bases and J by 1 base, with 1 base of the junction left unmatched. CDR1 and CDR2 (germline): MNHNY, SVGAGI (reference sequence). CDR3 loop: CASGQGSYEQYF. Written as DNA, the CDR3 is TGTGCCAGTGGACAGGGGTCCTACGAGCAGTACTTC.

In this sample, this clone turned up once. V usage is TRBV21-1 and J usage is TRBJ2-7; the table's D call, TRBD1, was not checked against the DNA. TRBV21-1 is marked as a pseudogene. The CDR3 extends over 16 amino acids. This CDR3 is CASSKGGEGAGGEQYF. CDR3 sequence (DNA): TGTGCCAGCAGCAAAGGCGGAGAGGGGGCAGGAGGCGAGCAGTACTTC.

Only one count was recorded for this clone. The V call is TRBV25-1, the J call TRBJ2-2; 9 bases are a match to TRBD1. This CDR3 is built from 16 residues. The V segment lost 2 bases and the J segment 6 bases; nucleotides outside the gene matches: 7. Germline CDR1 MGHDK, CDR2 SYGVNS. DNA of the CDR3: TGTGCCAGCAGTGAAGGGGCGGGACAGGGAGCCGGGGAGCTGTTTTTT. Translation: CASSEGAGQGAGELFF.

The chain's CDR3 is CASSYLTEAFF. The CDR3 DNA is TGTGCCAGCAGTTACCTAACTGAAGCTTTCTTT. This sequence joins TRBV2 and TRBJ1-1, with D hard to call. Trimming removed 5 bases at V and 5 bases at J, with 6 bases between. Germline loops: CDR1 SNHLY, CDR2 FYNNEI. This CDR3 spans 11 amino acids.

A few counts support this clone. The chain uses TRBV2 and TRBJ1-1; D might be TRBD1 (5 bases). The CDR3 runs to 13 residues. With 8 bases removed from V and 4 bases from J, the gap between germline ends came to 14 bases. Germline V gives CDR1 SNHLY, CDR2 FYNNEI. CDR3 DNA sequence: TGTGCCAGCGGTCCTAGAGGGGCCACTGAAGCTTTCTTT. It codes for CASGPRGATEAFF.

The chain has TRBV28 and TRBJ1-1, with TRBD1 as a possible D gene (6 bases). Trimming removed 3 bases at V and 6 bases at J, with 11 bases between. Germline V lookup: CDR1 MDHEN, CDR2 SYDVKM. The CDR3 is made up of 13 amino acids. The CDR3 loop is CASSFLQGPEAFF. The CDR3 region has the DNA TGTGCCAGCAGTTTCCTACAGGGCCCTGAAGCTTTCTTT.

A single count supports this clone. This chain connects TRBV19 to TRBJ2-3, with D possibly being TRBD1 or TRBD2 (5 bases each). Trimming removed 5 bases from V and 5 bases from J, with 17 bases in between. Germline CDR1 and CDR2: LNHDA and SQIVND (reference sequence). The CDR3 is made up of 15 amino acids. In DNA form, the CDR3 reads TGTGCCAGTAGTCCGGACACTGGAGGTGGAGATACGCAGTATTTT. Its protein is CASSPDTGGGDTQYF.

The chain carries TRBV5-8 and TRBJ2-1; no firm D call. The CDR3 consists of 15 residues. Per germline, CDR1 SGHTS and CDR2 YDEGEE. Trimming removed 1 base at V and 0 bases at J, with 8 bases between. CDR3 in amino acids: CASSLSKSSYNEQFF. CDR3 DNA: TGTGCCAGCAGCTTGTCGAAAAGCTCCTACAATGAGCAGTTCTTC. Full variable domain (rest looked up from reference TRBV5-8 and TRBJ2-1): EAGVTQSPTHLIKTRGQQATLRCSPISGHTSVYWYQQALGLGLQFLLWYDEGEERNRGNFPPRFSGRQFPNYSSELNVNALELEDSALYLCASSLSKSSYNEQFFGPGTRLTVL.

The chain employs TRBV4-1 and TRBJ2-2; TRBD2 matches 13 bases. The germline gives CDR1 MGHRA, CDR2 YSYEKL. V was clipped by 3 bases and J by 5 bases; unmatched bases: 12. This CDR3 contains 19 residues. CDR3 DNA: TGCGCCAGCAGCCACCGCTTGACTAGCGGGAGGCAGGGGACCGGGGAGCTGTTTTTT. Protein: CASSHRLTSGRQGTGELFF.

A word on this clone: Other nucleotide sequences from this sample produce the same CDR3. This sequence joins TRBV5-4 and TRBJ1-1; no definite D call. This CDR3 has 12 amino acids. Trimming took 3 bases from V and 2 from J, leaving 5 bases between them. Germline CDR1 reads SGHNT; CDR2 reads YYREEE (reference sequence). The CDR3 region is CASSSPNTEAFF. The CDR3 nucleotides read TGTGCCAGCAGCTCGCCCAACACTGAAGCTTTCTTT.

With regard to this clone: Other DNA sequences in this sample translate to the same CDR3. The chain couples TRBV27 to TRBJ2-5, with 8 bases fitting TRBD2. Germline V lookup: CDR1 MNHEY, CDR2 SMNVEV (reference sequence). After removal of 5 bases from V and 4 bases from J, the junction contained 3 bases not matched to a gene. The CDR3 totals 13 residues. CDR3 nucleotides: TGTGCCAGCAGTCTACGGGAGGGAGAGACCCAGTACTTC. It codes for CASSLREGETQYF.

This clone was counted many times. J is TRBJ2-7 and V is TRBV4-2; D remains unclear. The germline gives CDR1 LGHNA, CDR2 YNFKEQ. This CDR3 spans 16 amino acids. V gave up 1 base and J gave up 0 bases, with 13 bases separating them. The CDR3 region has the DNA TGTGCCAGCAGCCAAGGGGTGGCTTCGAGCTCCTACGAGCAGTACTTC. Encoded protein: CASSQGVASSSYEQYF.

The chain links TRBV28 to TRBJ2-7; weak D call: TRBD2 (5 bases). Trimming left V 3 bases short and J 4 bases short, with 16 bases between. CDR3 size: 15 residues. Germline V gene sequence: CDR1 MDHEN, CDR2 SYDVKM. CDR3 coding DNA: TGTGCCAGCAGTTTTTCGGGCCCATCGGGGTACGAGCAGTACTTC. Translated: CASSFSGPSGYEQYF.

This chain joins TRBV7-9 and TRBJ2-3; 14 nucleotides match TRBD2. Germline V lookup: CDR1 SEHNR, CDR2 FQNEAQ (reference sequence). The V and J ends lost 1 base and 7 bases, in that order; junction bases with no gene match: 4. This CDR3 has 16 amino acids. The CDR3 bases are TGTGCCAGCAGCTTAGTGACTAGCGGGAGGGGGTATACGCAGTATTTT. It specifies CASSLVTSGRGYTQYF.

V gene TRBV25-1 combines with J gene TRBJ2-1; tentative D call: TRBD2 (7 bases). CDR3 length: 15 amino acids. In germline, CDR1 is MGHDK, CDR2 SYGVNS. V was cut by 4 bases and J by 6 bases, with 16 bases left in between. CDR3 residues: CASSGGGGNSNEQFF. The CDR3 nucleotides are TGTGCCAGCAGTGGGGGGGGCGGCAACTCCAATGAGCAGTTCTTC.